The 19 T cell receptor beta chains given below trace back to one sample, sequenced in a study of CD8+ T cells in alopecia areata. Extraction of RNA preceded its reverse transcription into cDNA, which served as the sequencing template. The protocol was immunoSEQ multiplex PCR, while the TCRdb copy is restricted to in-frame clones and leaves out a portion. The sample lists 200,000 or so clones; roughly 57% were seen once. The sample consisted of CD4+ T cells sorted from blood, taken at week 0. The receptors derive from a human donor with alopecia areata.

In its sample, this clone was seen a few times. This sequence joins TRBV27 and TRBJ2-6, with 7 bases fitting TRBD1. V shed 3 bases and J 0 bases; nucleotides not matched to a gene: 2. The germline V gene has CDR1 MNHEY and CDR2 SMNVEV (reference sequence). The CDR3 loop spans 16 amino acids. The CDR3 sequence: CASSLTGLSGANVLTF. In DNA, the CDR3 is TGTGCCAGCAGTTTGACAGGGCTCTCTGGGGCCAACGTCCTGACTTTC.

The chain carries TRBV27 and TRBJ1-2; 7 nucleotides align to TRBD1. The V gene end was trimmed by 4 bases and the J gene end by 7 bases; junction bases not matched to a gene: 18. The CDR3 covers 17 residues. From germline, CDR1 is MNHEY and CDR2 SMNVEV (reference sequence). CDR3 protein: CASSSQVGRQGLGGYTF. DNA for the CDR3: TGTGCCAGCAGTTCGCAAGTAGGACGACAGGGATTGGGTGGCTACACCTTC.

The chain recombines TRBV4-1 with TRBJ2-1; D not resolved. With 4 bases removed from V and 6 bases from J, the gap between germline ends came to 16 bases. CDR3 length equals 15 residues. Germline V CDR1 and CDR2: MGHRA, YSYEKL. CDR3 in amino acids: CASSPWRGGFNEQFF. CDR3 in DNA: TGCGCCAGCAGCCCCTGGAGAGGCGGCTTCAATGAGCAGTTCTTC.

The CDR3 nucleotides read TGTGCCCAAAGAAGGAAGGCCTCCATGAACACTGAAGCTTTCTTT. Its translation is CAQRRKASMNTEAFF. V gene TRBV30 combines with J gene TRBJ1-1; D not resolved. V lost 8 bases and J 0 bases, leaving 19 bases between the germline ends. The CDR3 runs to 15 residues. Germline V CDR1 and CDR2: GTSNPN, SVGIG (reference sequence).

The gene calls are TRBV6-5 and TRBJ2-7, with no clear D. The germline CDR1 and CDR2 sequences are MNHEY and SVGAGI. V lost 7 bases and J lost 2, with 12 bases in between. The CDR3 is made up of 13 amino acids. DNA of the CDR3: TGTGCCAGCATTAACTTCGACACCTACGAGCAGTACTTC. Encoded protein: CASINFDTYEQYF.

This clone was seen more than once but under ten times. The chain uses TRBV18 and TRBJ2-7; the D call may be TRBD1 or TRBD2 (6 bases each). The CDR3 sequence is 14 residues long. V was shortened by 3 bases and J by 2 bases, with 11 bases between the two germline ends. Per germline, CDR1 KGHSH and CDR2 LQKENI. The CDR3 loop is CASSPRRGAYEQYF. The CDR3 nucleotides are TGTGCCAGCTCACCCCGGAGGGGGGCCTACGAGCAGTACTTC.

The chain has TRBV25-1 and TRBJ1-1, with 7 positions matching TRBD1. The CDR3 totals 15 residues. With 5 bases clipped from V and 1 base from J, the junction kept 7 bases outside the gene matches. Germline CDR1 MGHDK, CDR2 SYGVNS. The chain's CDR3 is CASSQPGQKNTEAFF. In nucleotides, the CDR3 is TGTGCCAGCAGTCAACCGGGACAGAAGAACACTGAAGCTTTCTTT.

This clone occurred a few times. This chain links TRBV29-1 with TRBJ2-3, with D hard to call. Germline CDR1 is SQVTM and CDR2 is ANQGSEA. This CDR3 has 12 residues. Trimming removed 2 bases at V and 0 bases at J, with 3 bases between. The CDR3 nucleotides read TGCAGCGTTGAACACAGCACAGATACGCAGTATTTT. Protein sequence: CSVEHSTDTQYF.

This clone was seen more than once but under ten times. This chain connects TRBV30 to TRBJ1-3; D may be TRBD1 (6 bases). The CDR3 is made up of 15 amino acids. From germline, CDR1 is GTSNPN and CDR2 SVGIG (reference sequence). Trimming cost V 0 bases and J 1 base, with 10 bases left between them. CDR3 amino acids: CAWSVQGRSGNTIYF. DNA for the CDR3: TGTGCCTGGAGTGTACAGGGACGATCTGGAAACACCATATATTTT.

This clone has more than one count but fewer than ten. The chain combines TRBV9 with TRBJ2-1; tentatively, D is TRBD2 (6 bases). V lost 0 bases to trimming and J lost 9 bases, with 16 bases between them. Germline loops: CDR1 SGDLS, CDR2 YYNGEE. The CDR3 contains 15 residues. The CDR3 spells CASSVEASVRGEQFF. CDR3 bases: TGTGCCAGCAGCGTAGAGGCTAGCGTTCGGGGTGAGCAGTTCTTC.

In its sample, this clone was seen once. The V call is TRBV5-1, the J call TRBJ2-2; possible D gene TRBD1, 5 bases. The ends were cut back, 0 bases at V and 4 bases at J, with 13 bases in the middle. Germline V gene lookup returns CDR1 SGHRS and CDR2 YFSETQ. This CDR3 contains 16 residues. CDR3 region: CASSLVAGYSTGELFF. In DNA form, the CDR3 reads TGCGCCAGCAGCTTGGTCGCAGGGTACAGCACCGGGGAGCTGTTTTTT.

Regarding this clone: In the same sample, other DNA sequences code for this CDR3. The chain joins TRBV30 to TRBJ2-2, with D uncertain. Deletions cut 3 bases from V and 4 bases from J, with 9 bases between. CDR1 GTSNPN and CDR2 SVGIG come from the germline V gene (reference sequence). There are 13 residues in the CDR3. CDR3 nucleotides: TGTGCCTGGAGCCCAGGACCCACCGGGGAGCTGTTTTTT. This gives the protein CAWSPGPTGELFF. Together with reference TRBV30 and TRBJ2-2, the CDR3 gives the full variable domain: SQTIHQWPATLVQPVGSPLSLECTVEGTSNPNLYWYRQAAGRGLQLLFYSVGIGQISSEVPQNLSASRPQDRQFILSSKKLLLSDSGFYLCAWSPGPTGELFFGEGSRLTVL.

This clone was seen just once. The V and J genes are TRBV4-1 and TRBJ1-1; D gene unclear. Germline-derived CDR1 and CDR2 are MGHRA and YSYEKL. The CDR3 sequence is 11 residues long. Trimming removed 3 bases from V and 7 bases from J, with 6 bases in between. DNA for the CDR3: TGCGCCAGCAGCCACCCAGGTGAAGCTTTCTTT. Amino acids: CASSHPGEAFF.

The chain's CDR3 is CASSPHSTLSTDTQYF. DNA for the CDR3: TGTGCCAGCAGCCCCCACTCGACACTTAGCACAGATACGCAGTATTTT. This chain links TRBV5-6 with TRBJ2-3; the D is unclear. The germline V and J ends were trimmed by 4 bases and 0 bases, with 15 bases remaining between them. Germline CDR1 SGHDT, CDR2 YYEEEE. The CDR3 extends over 16 amino acids.

This sequence joins TRBV10-2 and TRBJ2-1; D is unresolved. The CDR3 covers 16 residues. Germline V gives CDR1 WSHSY, CDR2 SAAADI. Trimming shortened V by 0 bases and J by 7 bases, and 16 bases separated the two germline ends. CDR3 in DNA: TGCGCCAGCAGTGAGTCTGGCGTAAGGATAGGGAATGAGCAGTTCTTC. Residues: CASSESGVRIGNEQFF.

This chain uses TRBV18 with TRBJ2-5; D gene uncertain. Trimming stripped 5 bases from V and 4 bases from J, with 11 bases between. CDR1 and CDR2 (germline): KGHSH, LQKENI. This CDR3 is 13 amino acids long. The CDR3, as DNA: TGTGCCAGCTCAACATCCGACGGAGAGACCCAGTACTTC. It is translated as CASSTSDGETQYF.

The chain has TRBV7-2 and TRBJ1-6, with no clear D. The germline gives CDR1 SGHTA, CDR2 FQGNSA. CDR3 length: 15 residues. The V end was cut by 4 bases, the J end by 9 bases, with 16 bases between. This CDR3 is CASSSRTRESSPLHF. The CDR3, as DNA: TGTGCCAGCAGCTCCCGGACCAGAGAATCTTCACCCCTCCACTTT.

In its sample, this clone was seen a few times. This chain links TRBV19 with TRBJ1-2; D is unclear. The CDR3 consists of 13 residues. Trimming pared 6 bases from V and 4 bases from J, leaving 12 bases between. Germline V gene sequence: CDR1 LNHDA, CDR2 SQIVND (reference sequence). The CDR3 loop is CASSGRDRYGYTF. CDR3 DNA: TGTGCCAGTAGCGGCAGAGACCGCTATGGCTACACCTTC.

The chain employs TRBV30 and TRBJ1-1, with a weak D call TRBD1 (6 bases). Trimming left V 5 bases short and J 3 bases short, with 13 bases between. The length of the CDR3 is 13 residues. Germline loops: CDR1 GTSNPN, CDR2 SVGIG (reference sequence). The CDR3 nucleotides read TGTGCCTGGTCCAAACAGGGTGACACTGAAGCTTTCTTT. Translated: CAWSKQGDTEAFF.